One sample yielded the 17 T cell receptor beta chains listed below, sequenced in a study of blood T cells in healthy people across ages. Through a sample-barcoded 5' primer and a J-beta primer mix, a second PCR was run for roughly 7 to 11 cycles. TCRdb called the 5' RACE reads again in MiXCR, with one record for every CDR3 protein. This sample has 1.5 million to 2 million distinct CDR3 sequences, with over 25% found just once. Sequencing was carried out using blood. The receptors come from a woman aged 30 to 39 in good health.

The rearrangement uses TRBV28 and TRBJ2-7; either TRBD1 or TRBD2 may fit D (5 bases each). The end of the DNA is better explained by TRBJ2-5, so the J call may be wrong. The V gene's germline CDR1 is MDHEN and CDR2 SYDVKM. The CDR3 length is 16 residues. This CDR3 is CASSEPSGQGLETQYF. CDR3 in DNA: TGTGCCAGCAGTGAACCCTCGGGGCAGGGCTTGGAGACCCAGTACTTC.

The chain employs TRBV9 and TRBJ2-7; 8 nucleotides line up with TRBD1. Germline loops: CDR1 SGDLS, CDR2 YYNGEE. The V segment lost 3 bases and the J segment 4 bases; nucleotides outside the gene matches: 12. The CDR3 has 16 amino acids. The CDR3 sequence is CASSESDRGSDYEQYF. CDR3 sequence (DNA): TGTGCCAGCAGCGAATCCGACAGGGGAAGTGATTACGAGCAGTACTTC.

This clonotype was seen repeatedly, ten times or more. The chain has TRBV20-1 and TRBJ2-1; D remains ambiguous. From germline, CDR1 is DFQATT and CDR2 SNEGSKA (reference sequence). Trimming cost V 0 bases and J 9 bases, with 15 bases left between them. The CDR3 runs 14 residues. Written as DNA, the CDR3 is TGCAGTGCTAGAGATCGTTGGGATAGATCTGAGCAGTTCTTC. Its translation: CSARDRWDRSEQFF.

The chain joins TRBV27 to TRBJ2-1; 13 nucleotides agree with TRBD2. With V trimmed by 0 bases and J by 4 bases, 0 bases remained unmatched. CDR1 and CDR2 (germline): MNHEY, SMNVEV (reference sequence). The CDR3 has 16 residues. The CDR3 sequence is CASSLSTSGGYNEQFF. The DNA for the CDR3 is TGTGCCAGCAGTTTATCGACTAGCGGGGGGTACAATGAGCAGTTCTTC.

Ten or more counts support this clonotype. The V call is TRBV5-1, the J call TRBJ2-1; 13 nucleotides align to TRBD2. CDR1 is SGHRS, CDR2 YFSETQ, per germline. Trimming at V came to 0 bases and at J to 0 bases, leaving 3 bases not matched to a gene. The CDR3 extends over 18 amino acids. CDR3 nucleotide sequence: TGCGCCAGCAGCTTGGCTGGACTAGCGGGGGTCTCCTACAATGAGCAGTTCTTC. Protein sequence: CASSLAGLAGVSYNEQFF.

The gene calls are TRBV20-1 and TRBJ2-1; 10 bases are shared with TRBD2. Germline V gene data show CDR1 as DFQATT and CDR2 as SNEGSKA (reference sequence). V lost 8 bases and J lost 4; bases outside the gene matches: 11. The CDR3 covers 15 residues. CDR3 nucleotides: TGCAGTACTATTACCGGGACTAGCGTATACAATGAGCAGTTCTTC. It yields the protein CSTITGTSVYNEQFF.

There are a few counts of this clonotype. The chain couples TRBV7-6 to TRBJ1-3, with TRBD1 matching over 8 bases. The V segment lost 6 bases and the J segment 9 bases; nucleotides outside the gene matches: 16. This CDR3 region has 16 residues. Per the germline V gene, CDR1 is SGHVS and CDR2 is FNYEAQ. The CDR3 here is CASSSTAGTGLSTIYF. CDR3 DNA sequence: TGTGCCAGCAGTTCCACGGCCGGGACAGGCCTCAGCACCATATATTTT.

Ten or more counts support this clonotype. The gene calls are TRBV6-6 and TRBJ2-5; 10 nucleotides agree with TRBD1. With V trimmed by 2 bases and J by 5 bases, 8 bases remained unmatched. The CDR3 loop spans 16 amino acids. Germline V gene data show CDR1 as MNHNY and CDR2 as SVGAGI (reference sequence). CDR3 bases: TGTGCCAGCAGTTACCGGACAGGGGGAGGAGGGGAGACCCAGTACTTC. The encoded protein is CASSYRTGGGGETQYF.

This clonotype was picked up many times. The J gene is TRBJ1-2, the V gene TRBV4-1; D might be TRBD1 (5 bases). The length of the CDR3 is 15 residues. Trimming left V 1 base short and J 4 bases short, with 13 bases between. Looked up from germline, CDR1 is MGHRA and CDR2 is YSYEKL. The CDR3 spells CASSQAFGTLYGYTF. For the CDR3, the DNA is TGCGCCAGCAGCCAAGCGTTCGGGACCCTCTATGGCTACACCTTC.

This clonotype was picked up a small number of times. The junction differs from germline at one of its ends, possibly a read error. The chain couples TRBV20-1 to TRBJ2-6; TRBD1 matches at 10 bases. CDR1 DFQATT and CDR2 SNEGSKA come from the germline V gene (reference sequence). The CDR3 spans 18 residues. DNA for the CDR3: TGCAGTGCTAGGCCCCCCCCGGGACAGGGGTCTGGGGCCAACGTCCGGACTTTC. Translating it yields CSARPPPGQGSGANVRTF.

This clonotype was found many times. The chain employs TRBV5-5 and TRBJ1-2, with D uncertain. CDR1 is SGHKS, CDR2 YYEKEE, per germline (reference sequence). This CDR3 has 13 amino acids. V lost 0 bases and J 6 bases, leaving 9 bases between the germline ends. The CDR3, as DNA: TGTGCCAGCAGCTTGGACAGTCTCAATGGCTACACCTTC. This sequence encodes CASSLDSLNGYTF.

This clonotype came up once. The rearrangement joins TRBV20-1 to TRBJ2-3; 13 positions agree with TRBD2. The germline V gene encodes CDR1 DFQATT and CDR2 SNEGSKA (reference sequence). This CDR3 comprises 19 residues. V shed 3 bases, J shed 2 bases, and the junction held 14 bases outside the gene matches. CDR3 sequence reads: CSASGRTSGGRHPTDTQYF. DNA for the CDR3: TGCAGTGCTAGCGGTAGGACTAGCGGGGGCCGTCACCCCACAGATACGCAGTATTTT.

A few counts support this clonotype. The rearrangement uses TRBV5-1 and TRBJ2-3, with unresolved D. There are 16 residues in the CDR3. Germline CDR1 and CDR2: SGHRS and YFSETQ. Trimming cost V 0 bases and J 2 bases, with 13 bases left between them. The CDR3 loop is CASSLGLDDNTDTQYF. DNA for the CDR3: TGCGCCAGCAGCTTGGGGTTAGACGACAACACAGATACGCAGTATTTT.

This clonotype was seen a handful of times. V gene TRBV5-1 combines with J gene TRBJ2-1; 12 bases match TRBD2. The CDR3 contains 18 residues. V shed 4 bases and J 5 bases; nucleotides not matched to a gene: 13. The germline gives CDR1 SGHRS, CDR2 YFSETQ. CDR3 region: CASSGIGLAGTHNNEQFF. In DNA form, the CDR3 reads TGCGCCAGCAGCGGAATTGGACTAGCGGGAACGCACAACAATGAGCAGTTCTTC. The full variable domain, rest sourced from reference TRBV5-1 and TRBJ2-1, is KAGVTQTPRYLIKTRGQQVTLSCSPISGHRSVSWYQQTPGQGLQFLFEYFSETQRNKGNFPGRFSGRQFSNSRSEMNVSTLELGDSALYLCASSGIGLAGTHNNEQFFGPGTRLTVL.

This sequence joins TRBV27 and TRBJ1-4, with a weak D call TRBD1 (5 bases). The CDR3 has 14 amino acids. Trimming took off 3 bases at V and 3 bases at J, with 8 bases between the two ends. Germline CDR1 and CDR2: MNHEY and SMNVEV (reference sequence). In DNA, the CDR3 is TGTGCCAGCAGTTTGCCCAGGGCTAATGAAAAACTGTTTTTT. Translating gives CASSLPRANEKLFF.

CDR3 DNA sequence: TGTGCCAGCAGTGAAATCGTCACCGCCGGGGAGCAGTTCTTC. Protein sequence: CASSEIVTAGEQFF. The chain has TRBV2 and TRBJ2-1; D gene unclear. Trimming took 2 bases from V and 10 from J, leaving 15 bases between them. CDR3 length: 14 residues. In germline, CDR1 is SNHLY, CDR2 FYNNEI.

The chain recombines TRBV2 with TRBJ2-7, with D perhaps assigned TRBD1 or TRBD2 (5 bases each). The CDR3 covers 11 residues. V lost 11 bases and J lost 7, with 15 bases in between. Germline loops: CDR1 SNHLY, CDR2 FYNNEI. In DNA, the CDR3 is TGTGCCGTCTGGGACCTTTTGGAGCAGTACTTC. This sequence encodes CAVWDLLEQYF.